Listed below are T cell receptor beta chains from one sample, sequenced in a study of Ad26.COV2.S vaccination and SARS-CoV-2 variants. Assay used: immunoSEQ multiplex PCR; TCRdb lists only in-frame clones, some missing. Of about 280,000 clones listed, over 75% were seen once; the top ten hold 3% to 4%. The sequences come from peripheral blood, collected in a trial of Ad26.COV2.S vaccine versus placebo. The receptors shown here come from a person aged 18 to 59 who received the Ad26.COV2.S COVID-19 vaccine or a placebo. Each CDR3 is given with its conserved first and last residue. The D gene is left open where the match is weak. Size is omitted from some rows. Given values are once, few, many or a class for expanded clones.

DNA: TGTGCCAGCAGCGCAGCAACGGGTGGTGGCTACAATGAGCAGTTCTTC
CDR3: CASSAATGGGYNEQFF
size: once
D: .
J: TRBJ2-1
V: TRBV9

DNA: TGTGCCAGCAGACTTCCTCCAAATAGGCCGTTGCGCCAAATTGAAGAGACCCAGTACTTC
CDR3: CASRLPPNRPLRQIEETQYF
size: few
D: .
J: TRBJ2-5
V: TRBV7-3

DNA: TGTGCCAGCAGTTTCGGAGGGGCGTTCAGGGGGCAAGAGACCCAGTACTTC
CDR3: CASSFGGAFRGQETQYF
size: once
D: .
J: TRBJ2-5
V: TRBV27

DNA: TGTGCCAGCAGTTATTATCATGAAGCCTACGAGCAGTACTTC
CDR3: CASSYYHEAYEQYF
size: .
D: .
J: TRBJ2-7
V: TRBV6-5

DNA: TGTGCCAGCAGTTTACCTGACAGTAACTATGGCTACACCTTC
CDR3: CASSLPDSNYGYTF
size: .
D: .
J: TRBJ1-2
V: TRBV28

DNA: TGTGCCAGCAGCTTAGGGATCGTGGATACGCAGTATTTT
CDR3: CASSLGIVDTQYF
size: once
D: .
J: TRBJ2-3
V: TRBV7-8

DNA: TGCGCCAGCAGCTCCGAGGGGGCACCCAATTCACCCCTCCACTTT
CDR3: CASSSEGAPNSPLHF
size: .
D: TRBD1
J: TRBJ1-6
V: TRBV5-1

DNA: TGTGCCAGCTCACCACCTTCGACAGGGGGCGGCACCGGGGAGCTGTTTTTT
CDR3: CASSPPSTGGGTGELFF
size: .
D: TRBD1
J: TRBJ2-2
V: TRBV18

DNA: TGCAGCGTTGAATGGGGAAGGGGGACCGCTGGCTACACCTTC
CDR3: CSVEWGRGTAGYTF
size: .
D: .
J: TRBJ1-2
V: TRBV29-1

DNA: TGTGCCAGCAGCCCGGGACTAGCGGGAGGAACAGATACGCAGTATTTT
CDR3: CASSPGLAGGTDTQYF
size: .
D: TRBD2
J: TRBJ2-3
V: TRBV3-1/TRBV3-2